This entry describes one T cell receptor beta chain. These data are taken from a study of blood T cell repertoires in COVID-19. Study in general: There were acute and convalescent COVID-19 samples, and they came from the United States, Italy and Spain. T cells, B-cell-depleted T cells, or PBMCs supplied cDNA or gDNA.

The length of the CDR3 is 16 residues. Trimming cost V 1 base and J 6 bases, with 16 bases left between them. Germline V gene sequence: CDR1 MNHNS, CDR2 SASEGT. Per the authors' pipeline: Amplification with reference gene primers provided the estimates of nucleated cell counts. Profiled with immunoSEQ multiplex PCR; TCRdb holds only in-frame clones, not every one. The V and J calls and clone size are taken from that table; D and trimming were inferred from the DNA. The table has 30,000 to 40,000 clones, approximately 83% seen once; the top ten hold approximately 15%. Sequencing used peripheral blood. This receptor was identified in a woman between 55 and 75 years old with active COVID-19. This rearrangement joins TRBV6-1 to TRBJ2-1, with a possible D match to TRBD2 (5 bases). The CDR3 coding sequence is TGTGCCAGCAGTGAAGTGTCGGGGTTGGTGGTCAATGAGCAGTTCTTC. It translates to CASSEVSGLVVNEQFF.